These 27 T cell receptor beta chains came from one sample sequenced in a study of glioma-infiltrating T cells. The iRepertoire nested amplicon-rescue multiplex PCR amplified TCR alpha and beta CDR3s from RNA. TCRdb fed the multiplex PCR reads into MiXCR, producing one record per CDR3 protein. The table includes approximately 190,000 distinct CDR3 sequences, 32% detected once. Sample: glioma tissue, nonneoplastic brain tissue, or PBMCs (not recorded which). These receptors were taken from a human donor with low-grade glioma or glioblastoma, undergoing nonglioma brain surgery, or in good health (not recorded which).

This clonotype was seen only a few times. This chain joins TRBV4-2 and TRBJ2-1, with TRBD2 identical over 9 bases. This CDR3 has 18 amino acids. The ends lost 0 bases at V and 9 bases at J; junction bases unmatched: 15. Germline V gene sequence: CDR1 LGHNA, CDR2 YNFKEQ. The CDR3 spells CASSQDDTRAGGPVEQFF. The DNA for the CDR3 is TGTGCCAGCAGCCAAGATGACACTCGGGCGGGAGGGCCTGTTGAGCAGTTCTTC.

V and J are TRBV29-1 and TRBJ1-2, with TRBD1 identical over 9 bases. V was pared by 1 base and J by 2 bases, with 2 bases of the junction left unmatched. The CDR3 consists of 14 residues. Germline CDR1 and CDR2: SQVTM and ANQGSEA. DNA for the CDR3: TGCAGCGTTGAAGGGGACAGGGCCAACTATGGCTACACCTTC. The encoded protein is CSVEGDRANYGYTF.

This clonotype has at least ten counts. The chain combines TRBV7-6 with TRBJ2-7; unclear D gene. CDR1 is SGHVS, CDR2 FNYEAQ, per germline. V lost 6 bases, J lost 4 bases, and 13 bases lay in between. This CDR3 is 13 amino acids long. The CDR3 here is CASSLGMRYEQYF. The CDR3 nucleotides are TGTGCCAGCAGTTTGGGGATGCGGTACGAGCAGTACTTC. Looking up the rest from reference TRBV7-6 and TRBJ2-7 gives the full variable domain: GAGVSQSPRYKVTKRGQDVALRCDPISGHVSLYWYRQALGQGPEFLTYFNYEAQQDKSGLPNDRFSAERPEGSISTLTIQRTEQRDSAMYRCASSLGMRYEQYFGPGTRLTVT.

The chain employs TRBV6-1 and TRBJ1-2; D is unclear. There are 13 residues in the CDR3. V shed 7 bases and J shed 5 bases, with 14 bases lying between them. CDR1 is MNHNS and CDR2 is SASEGT in the germline V gene. CDR3 coding DNA: TGTGCCAGCACCGAGACGGGTTGGTATGGCTACACCTTC. Protein: CASTETGWYGYTF.

As regards this clonotype: Sequence at one end of the junction differs from germline and may be a read error. This chain's CDR3 is CRVVGETYEQYF. The CDR3 nucleotides are TGCAGGGTTGTAGGGGAGACCTACGAGCAGTACTTC. The rearrangement uses TRBV29-1 and TRBJ2-7; D may be TRBD1 or TRBD2 (5 bases each). This CDR3 has 12 amino acids. Looked up from germline, CDR1 is SQVTM and CDR2 is ANQGSEA.

To note about this clonotype: A much larger clone differs from this one at a single base, so this may be a read error. The rearrangement joins TRBV4-1 to TRBJ2-3; TRBD2 matches 13 bases. The germline V gene has CDR1 MGHRA and CDR2 YSYEKL. V was pared by 6 bases and J by 1 base, with 13 bases of the junction left unmatched. This CDR3 comprises 19 residues. CDR3 DNA: TGCGCCAGCAGACTTCCGGGACTAGCGGGACGTCCCGGCACAGATACGCAGTATTTT. As protein: CASRLPGLAGRPGTDTQYF.

This chain uses TRBV10-3 with TRBJ2-7; D might be TRBD2 (5 bases). Trimming stripped 0 bases from V and 11 bases from J, with 14 bases between. The CDR3 runs 13 residues. CDR1 ENHRY and CDR2 SYGVKD come from the germline V gene. Here the CDR3 DNA reads TGTGCCATCAGTGAGTCGGAGAACTCGAGGGAGTACTTC. It codes for CAISESENSREYF.

As concerns this clonotype: This may be a read error: a much more frequent sequence differs by one nucleotide. CDR3 region: CASSFAGEGTQYF. The CDR3 DNA reads as TGTGCCAGCAGCTTTGCAGGGGAAGGGACCCAGTACTTC. The rearrangement joins TRBV27 to TRBJ2-7; a weak D match, TRBD1 (6 bases). Gene TRBJ2-5 matches the end of the DNA better, so the J call may be wrong. Germline V lookup: CDR1 MNHEY, CDR2 SMNVEV (reference sequence). The CDR3 totals 13 residues.

This clonotype was detected many times. One junction end disagrees with the germline gene, perhaps due to a read error. The rearrangement links TRBV7-2 to TRBJ2-7, with 11 bases identical to TRBD2. Germline V gene lookup returns CDR1 SGHTA and CDR2 FQGNSA. The CDR3 extends over 12 amino acids. CDR3 coding DNA: TGTGCCAGCAGCTTATCTAGCGGGAGGTCCATCTTC. It specifies CASSLSSGRSIF.

The CDR3 DNA is TGCAGCTTCCATGAGCGATACAATGAGCAGTTCTTC. As protein: CSFHERYNEQFF. The rearrangement links TRBV29-1 to TRBJ2-1; D is uncertain. Deletions cut 8 bases from V and 4 bases from J, with 12 bases between. CDR3 size: 12 residues. Germline CDR1 and CDR2: SQVTM and ANQGSEA.

This clonotype came up many times. V gene TRBV2 combines with J gene TRBJ2-2; D not resolved. The CDR3 runs 12 residues. The V end lost 6 bases, the J end lost 2 bases, and 4 bases lay between the germline ends. Germline lookup yields CDR1 SNHLY and CDR2 FYNNEI. Here the CDR3 DNA reads TGTGCCAGCAGCGGAAACACCGGGGAGCTGTTTTTT. As protein: CASSGNTGELFF.

This clonotype is a singleton in its sample. This may be a read error, as it is one base from a much larger clone. The chain combines TRBV29-1 with TRBJ1-2; the D is unclear. V lost 6 bases, J lost 6 bases, and 14 bases lay in between. CDR3 size: 12 residues. The germline CDR1 and CDR2 sequences are SQVTM and ANQGSEA. This CDR3 reads CSVGRGMDGYTF. The CDR3 coding sequence is TGCAGCGTCGGACGGGGAATGGATGGCTACACCTTC. The whole variable domain, remainder taken from reference TRBV29-1 and TRBJ1-2, is SAVISQKPSRDICQRGTSLTIQCQVDSQVTMMFWYRQQPGQSLTLIATANQGSEATYESGFVIDKFPISRPNLTFSTLTVSNMSPEDSSIYLCSVGRGMDGYTFGSGTRLTVV.

This clonotype was picked up a small number of times. The chain links TRBV5-1 to TRBJ1-2; TRBD1 matches at 8 bases. V gave up 4 bases and J gave up 6 bases; unmatched junction bases: 8. The CDR3 runs 14 residues. The germline V gene encodes CDR1 SGHRS and CDR2 YFSETQ. The CDR3 DNA reads TGCGCCAGCAGCCCCGACCAGGGGGCGAATGGCTACACCTTC. It encodes CASSPDQGANGYTF.

Concerning this clonotype itself: A read error may explain this, as a much larger clone is one base away. The gene calls are TRBV7-2 and TRBJ1-4; D is uncertain. The CDR3 spans 15 residues. V dropped 1 base and J dropped 5 bases, with 11 bases sitting between them. Per germline, CDR1 SGHTA and CDR2 FQGNSA. In DNA, the CDR3 is TGTGCCAGCAGCTTAGTGGGGATCGGGAATGAAAAACTGTTTTTT. This codes for CASSLVGIGNEKLFF.

This clonotype was picked up many times. J is TRBJ2-7 and V is TRBV6-1; D remains ambiguous. With 4 bases removed from V and 4 bases from J, the gap between germline ends came to 17 bases. The CDR3 is 15 residues long. The germline CDR1 and CDR2 sequences are MNHNS and SASEGT. This CDR3 is CASSGLASLLYEQYF. CDR3 nucleotide sequence: TGTGCCAGCAGTGGCCTGGCATCGTTACTATACGAGCAGTACTTC.

The chain uses TRBV13 and TRBJ2-3; tentatively, D is TRBD2 (5 bases). The germline gives CDR1 PRHDT, CDR2 FYEKMQ (reference sequence). The CDR3 runs 14 residues. V was pared by 4 bases and J by 0 bases, with 8 bases between. CDR3 DNA sequence: TGTGCCAGCAGCTCTAGCAGTAGCACAGATACGCAGTATTTT. Translating gives CASSSSSSTDTQYF.

This chain connects TRBV9 to TRBJ2-1, with no clear D. Germline V lookup: CDR1 SGDLS, CDR2 YYNGEE. Trimming took off 0 bases at V and 7 bases at J, with 14 bases between the two ends. This CDR3 has 15 amino acids. CDR3 region: CASSVAQCPPNEQFF. The CDR3 nucleotides read TGTGCCAGCAGCGTAGCCCAGTGTCCACCAAATGAGCAGTTCTTC. The entire variable domain, with the rest obtained from reference TRBV9 and TRBJ2-1, is as follows: DSGVTQTPKHLITATGQRVTLRCSPRSGDLSVYWYQQSLDQGLQFLIQYYNGEERAKGNILERFSAQQFPDLHSELNLSSLELGDSALYFCASSVAQCPPNEQFFGPGTRLTVL.

To note about this clonotype: A much larger clonotype is one base distant, so this may be a read error. This chain uses TRBV4-3 with TRBJ2-3; no clear D. Germline CDR1 is LGHNA and CDR2 is YSLEER. The CDR3 extends over 14 amino acids. Written as DNA, the CDR3 is TGCGCCAGCAGCAAAGAATTTCCCGCAGATACGCAGTATTTT. Its protein is CASSKEFPADTQYF.

This clonotype appeared many times. The rearrangement uses TRBV24-1 and TRBJ1-4, with D unresolved. The V gene lost 3 bases and the J gene lost 10 bases, with 17 bases spanning the gap. The CDR3 length is 15 residues. The germline V gene encodes CDR1 KGHDR and CDR2 SFDVKD. CDR3 sequence: CATSDPRGGKGKLFF. CDR3 nucleotides: TGTGCCACCAGTGATCCTCGGGGAGGGAAGGGAAAACTGTTTTTT.

The V and J genes are TRBV30 and TRBJ2-1, with 12 positions matching TRBD2. Germline V gene lookup returns CDR1 GTSNPN and CDR2 SVGIG (reference sequence). V lost 8 bases and J lost 5; bases outside the gene matches: 4. The CDR3 is made up of 13 amino acids. The CDR3 spells CALAGGPNNEQFF. Written as DNA, the CDR3 is TGTGCCCTAGCGGGAGGGCCTAACAATGAGCAGTTCTTC.

Concerning this clonotype: This could be a read error, since a much larger clone is one nucleotide away. The V call is TRBV3-1, the J call TRBJ1-5, with D unresolved. Germline V gene data show CDR1 as LGHDT and CDR2 as YNNKEL (reference sequence). V dropped 4 bases and J dropped 9 bases, with 16 bases sitting between them. The CDR3 sequence is 14 residues long. Here the CDR3 DNA reads TGTGCCAGCAGCCGAGGAAGGGTTATGCGGCCCCAGCATTTT. Its translation is CASSRGRVMRPQHF.

There are many counts of this clonotype. The V call is TRBV7-8, the J call TRBJ2-1, with D tentatively TRBD2 (6 bases). The ends were cut back, 4 bases at V and 4 bases at J, with 14 bases in the middle. The CDR3 runs 15 residues. CDR1 is SGHVS, CDR2 FQNEAQ, per germline. CDR3 DNA sequence: TGTGCCAGCAGCTCCCGGGACTGGGCATACAATGAGCAGTTCTTC. It specifies CASSSRDWAYNEQFF.

The sample holds many counts of this clonotype. The chain uses TRBV6-1 and TRBJ2-5; D ambiguous. Germline CDR1 reads MNHNS; CDR2 reads SASEGT. The CDR3 consists of 11 residues. V was trimmed by 6 bases and J by 5 bases, leaving 7 bases between them. The CDR3 DNA follows: TGTGCCAGCAGCACAGCGGAGACCCAGTACTTC. It encodes CASSTAETQYF.

This clonotype was picked up many times. The V and J genes are TRBV7-9 and TRBJ2-7; 10 positions agree with TRBD1. CDR3 length equals 16 residues. Germline V gives CDR1 SEHNR, CDR2 FQNEAQ (reference sequence). V lost 4 bases to trimming and J lost 3 bases; unmatched junction nucleotides: 9. CDR3 loop: CASSSTLRDRGYEQYF. In DNA form, the CDR3 reads TGTGCCAGCAGCTCGACCCTCCGGGACAGGGGCTACGAGCAGTACTTC.

In this sample, this clonotype turned up a few times. The CDR3 sequence is CAWSLSSGNTIYF. The CDR3 DNA sequence: TGTGCCTGGAGTCTCAGCTCTGGAAACACCATATATTTT. This chain connects TRBV30 to TRBJ1-3; D gene ambiguous. The CDR3 runs 13 residues. V was shortened by 2 bases and J by 0 bases, with 5 bases between the two germline ends. Germline V lookup: CDR1 GTSNPN, CDR2 SVGIG (reference sequence).

J is TRBJ2-5 and V is TRBV2, with 7 bases aligning to TRBD2. Germline values: CDR1 SNHLY, CDR2 FYNNEI. The CDR3 runs to 16 residues. The junction had 18 bases not matched to a gene; V was cut back by 3 bases and J by 11 bases. The CDR3 here is CASSESGGSGYNEQYF. The CDR3 DNA reads TGTGCCAGCAGTGAGTCGGGCGGGAGTGGCTACAATGAGCAGTACTTC.

This clonotype was recorded a few times. This chain connects TRBV7-2 to TRBJ1-6; tentatively, D is TRBD1 (5 bases). The V end lost 5 bases, the J end lost 9 bases, and 14 bases lay between the germline ends. Per the germline V gene, CDR1 is SGHTA and CDR2 is FQGNSA. There are 14 residues in the CDR3. For the CDR3, the DNA is TGTGCCAGCAGCCAAGAAGCGCAGGGTTCACCCCTCCACTTT. Translation: CASSQEAQGSPLHF. Complete variable domain (other parts from reference TRBV7-2 and TRBJ1-6): GAGVSQSPSNKVTEKGKDVELRCDPISGHTALYWYRQSLGQGLEFLIYFQGNSAPDKSGLPSDRFSAERTGGSVSTLTIQRTQQEDSAVYLCASSQEAQGSPLHFGNGTRLTVT.